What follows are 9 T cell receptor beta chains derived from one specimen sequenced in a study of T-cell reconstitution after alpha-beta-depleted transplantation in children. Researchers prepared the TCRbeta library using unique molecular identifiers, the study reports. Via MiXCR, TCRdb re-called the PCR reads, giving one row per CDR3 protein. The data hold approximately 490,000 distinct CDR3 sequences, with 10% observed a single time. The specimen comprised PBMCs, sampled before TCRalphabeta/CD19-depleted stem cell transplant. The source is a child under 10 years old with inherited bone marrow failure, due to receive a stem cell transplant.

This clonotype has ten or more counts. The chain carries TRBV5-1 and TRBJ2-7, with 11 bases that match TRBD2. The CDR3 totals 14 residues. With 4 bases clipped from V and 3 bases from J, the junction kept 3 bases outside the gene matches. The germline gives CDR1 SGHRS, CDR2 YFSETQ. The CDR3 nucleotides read TGCGCCAGCAGCACCGGGACTAGCGGCTACGAGCAGTACTTC. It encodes CASSTGTSGYEQYF.

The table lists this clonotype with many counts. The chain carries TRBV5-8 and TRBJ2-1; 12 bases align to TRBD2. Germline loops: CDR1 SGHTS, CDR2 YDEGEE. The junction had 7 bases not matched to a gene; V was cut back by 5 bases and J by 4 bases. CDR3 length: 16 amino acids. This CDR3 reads CASRDWGLAGYNEQFF. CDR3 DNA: TGTGCCAGCAGGGACTGGGGACTAGCGGGTTACAATGAGCAGTTCTTC.

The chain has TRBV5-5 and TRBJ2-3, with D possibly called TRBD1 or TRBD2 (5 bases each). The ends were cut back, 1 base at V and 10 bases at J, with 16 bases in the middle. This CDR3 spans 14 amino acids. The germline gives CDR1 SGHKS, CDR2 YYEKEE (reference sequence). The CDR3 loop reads CASSLNSFQGAQYF. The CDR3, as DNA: TGTGCCAGCAGCTTGAATTCCTTTCAGGGAGCGCAGTATTTT.

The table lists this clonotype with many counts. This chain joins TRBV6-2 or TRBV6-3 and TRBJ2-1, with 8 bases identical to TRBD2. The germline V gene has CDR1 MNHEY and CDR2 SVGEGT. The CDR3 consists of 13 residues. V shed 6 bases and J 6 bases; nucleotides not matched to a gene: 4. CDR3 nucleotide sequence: TGTGCCAGCAGGTCCGGGACTAGCAATGAGCAGTTCTTC. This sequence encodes CASRSGTSNEQFF.

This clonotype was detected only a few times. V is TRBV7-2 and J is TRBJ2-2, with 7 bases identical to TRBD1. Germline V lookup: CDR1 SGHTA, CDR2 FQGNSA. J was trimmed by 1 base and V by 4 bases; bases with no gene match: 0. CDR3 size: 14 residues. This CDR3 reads CASSWDRNTGELFF. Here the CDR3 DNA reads TGTGCCAGCAGCTGGGACAGGAACACCGGGGAGCTGTTTTTT.

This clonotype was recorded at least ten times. The CDR3 is CASSQGTSDSYEQYF. The CDR3 nucleotides read TGCGCCAGCAGCCAAGGTACTAGCGACTCCTACGAGCAGTACTTC. The rearrangement uses TRBV4-3 and TRBJ2-7; 7 nucleotides agree with TRBD2. V dropped 1 base and J dropped 0; count of bases not matched to a gene: 3. CDR1 and CDR2 from the germline V gene are LGHNA and YSLEER. This CDR3 spans 15 amino acids.

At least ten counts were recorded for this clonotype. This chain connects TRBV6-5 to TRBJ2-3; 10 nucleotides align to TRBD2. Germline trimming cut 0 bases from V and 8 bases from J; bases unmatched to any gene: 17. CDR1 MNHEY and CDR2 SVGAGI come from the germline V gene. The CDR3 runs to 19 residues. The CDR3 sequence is CASSYSARRSSGSRSTQYF. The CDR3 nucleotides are TGTGCCAGCAGTTACTCAGCTCGGAGGTCTAGCGGGAGTCGGTCTACGCAGTATTTT.

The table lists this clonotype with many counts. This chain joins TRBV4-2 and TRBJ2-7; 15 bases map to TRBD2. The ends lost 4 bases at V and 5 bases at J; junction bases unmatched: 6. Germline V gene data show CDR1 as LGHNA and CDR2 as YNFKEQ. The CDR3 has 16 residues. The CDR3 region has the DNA TGTGCCAGCAGCCCCCTGGGACTAGCGGGAGGAAACGAGCAGTACTTC. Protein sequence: CASSPLGLAGGNEQYF.

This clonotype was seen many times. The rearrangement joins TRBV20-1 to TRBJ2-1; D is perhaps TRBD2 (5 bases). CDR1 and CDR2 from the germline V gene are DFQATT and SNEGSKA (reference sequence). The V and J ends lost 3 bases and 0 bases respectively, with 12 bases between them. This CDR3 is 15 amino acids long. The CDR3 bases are TGCAGTGCTAGTGTAGCGCCGAGCTCCTACAATGAGCAGTTCTTC. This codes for CSASVAPSSYNEQFF.